What follows are 21 T cell receptor beta chains derived from one specimen sequenced in a study of blood T cell repertoires in COVID-19 (TCRdb year 2020). The library was generated by the immunoSEQ multiplex PCR assay. The table comes from immuneACCESS by way of TCRdb, which keeps in-frame sequences with V and J called. Part of the clones is missing from these tables; in studies checked, under half for an unresolved V gene and the rest for unknown reasons. This sample has about 87,000 clones in its table, and around 82% of those were observed once. The ten largest account for just over 3% of the sample. Sequenced sample: peripheral blood. These receptors all come from a woman aged 80 or over with COVID-19, enrolled during active disease.

This chain links TRBV5-5 with TRBJ2-3, with 7 bases that match TRBD1. V was clipped by 4 bases and J by 0 bases; unmatched bases: 5. The CDR3 sequence is 15 residues long. The germline V gene has CDR1 SGHKS and CDR2 YYEKEE (reference sequence). The CDR3 spells CASSLGTVSTDTQYF. In DNA form, the CDR3 reads TGTGCCAGCAGCCTCGGGACAGTTAGCACAGATACGCAGTATTTT.

CDR3 amino acids: CASSDRTGVETQYF. DNA for the CDR3: TGTGCCAGCTCCGATCGGACAGGGGTCGAGACCCAGTACTTC. The chain recombines TRBV2 with TRBJ2-5, with 9 bases that match TRBD1. The germline gives CDR1 SNHLY, CDR2 FYNNEI. The CDR3 is 14 residues long. J gave up 5 bases and V 8 bases, and 9 bases lay outside the gene matches.

This clone was detected only once. The V and J genes are TRBV18 and TRBJ2-2; 8 bases agree with TRBD2. Losses at the gene ends were 3 bases for V and 7 bases for J; bases not matched to a gene: 4. The V gene's germline CDR1 is KGHSH and CDR2 LQKENI. This CDR3 comprises 14 residues. The CDR3 DNA sequence: TGTGCCAGCTCACCGAGCGGGAGTTTCGGGGAGCTGTTTTTT. It is translated as CASSPSGSFGELFF.

The chain links TRBV7-2 to TRBJ2-7; a weak D match, TRBD1 (5 bases). V lost 1 base and J 2 bases, leaving 12 bases between the germline ends. This CDR3 has 15 residues. Germline lookup yields CDR1 SGHTA and CDR2 FQGNSA. The CDR3 DNA sequence: TGTGCCAGCAGCTTAGAACAGGAGAAAACCTACGAGCAGTACTTC. Translation gives CASSLEQEKTYEQYF. Full variable domain (rest looked up from reference TRBV7-2 and TRBJ2-7): GAGVSQSPSNKVTEKGKDVELRCDPISGHTALYWYRQSLGQGLEFLIYFQGNSAPDKSGLPSDRFSAERTGGSVSTLTIQRTQQEDSAVYLCASSLEQEKTYEQYFGPGTRLTVT.

This chain links TRBV7-8 with TRBJ1-6; maybe TRBD1 (6 bases). Trimming removed 8 bases at V and 5 bases at J, with 10 bases between. CDR1 is SGHVS and CDR2 is FQNEAQ in the germline V gene. The CDR3 runs 13 residues. The CDR3 protein is CASEQGNNSPLHF. The CDR3 bases are TGTGCCAGCGAACAGGGAAATAATTCACCCCTCCACTTT. The whole variable domain, filled in from reference TRBV7-8 and TRBJ1-6, reads GAGVSQSPRYKVAKRGQDVALRCDPISGHVSLFWYQQALGQGPEFLTYFQNEAQLDKSGLPSDRFFAERPEGSVSTLKIQRTQQEDSAVYLCASEQGNNSPLHFGNGTRLTVT.

The rearrangement links TRBV18 to TRBJ2-3, with D maybe TRBD2 (6 bases). V dropped 5 bases and J dropped 2 bases, with 14 bases sitting between them. Germline CDR1 is KGHSH and CDR2 is LQKENI. CDR3 length: 15 amino acids. Here the CDR3 DNA reads TGTGCCAGCTCAGTAGCCGGGAGTACCACAGATACGCAGTATTTT. It yields the protein CASSVAGSTTDTQYF.

This clone was counted a few times. At the DNA level, this CDR3 is encoded by other sequences in the same sample as well. The gene calls are TRBV18 and TRBJ2-7, with 13 nucleotides matching TRBD2. The CDR3 sequence is 15 residues long. V shed 3 bases, J shed 7 bases, and the junction held 6 bases outside the gene matches. CDR1 is KGHSH and CDR2 is LQKENI in the germline V gene. CDR3 in DNA: TGTGCCAGCTCACCCGGACTAGCGGGGGCTGGAGAGCAGTACTTC. It is translated as CASSPGLAGAGEQYF.

This chain joins TRBV5-1 and TRBJ2-1, with 11 positions matching TRBD2. The CDR3 has 16 residues. The germline CDR1 and CDR2 sequences are SGHRS and YFSETQ. The V gene end was trimmed by 1 base and the J gene end by 4 bases; junction bases not matched to a gene: 4. The CDR3 bases are TGCGCCAGCAGCTTGACTAGCGGGAGTTTGTACAATGAGCAGTTCTTC. Its protein is CASSLTSGSLYNEQFF.

The CDR3 spells CASSFRTQYNEQFF. CDR3 nucleotides: TGTGCCAGCAGCTTTAGGACTCAGTACAATGAGCAGTTCTTC. The chain couples TRBV7-2 to TRBJ2-1; D is possibly TRBD2 (5 bases). Germline lookup yields CDR1 SGHTA and CDR2 FQGNSA. The V end was cut by 3 bases, the J end by 4 bases, with 10 bases between. The CDR3 is made up of 14 amino acids.

The chain uses TRBV28 and TRBJ1-2, with TRBD1 matching 8 bases. The CDR3 sequence is 13 residues long. Germline V CDR1 and CDR2: MDHEN, SYDVKM. The junction had 3 bases not matched to a gene; V was cut back by 1 base and J by 8 bases. This chain's CDR3 is CASSLSDRGGYTF. DNA of the CDR3: TGTGCCAGCAGTTTATCTGACAGGGGCGGCTACACCTTC.

The sample holds one count of this clone. This sequence joins TRBV7-9 and TRBJ2-5; a weak D match, TRBD2 (6 bases). Trimming cost V 0 bases and J 4 bases, with 6 bases left between them. CDR1 SEHNR and CDR2 FQNEAQ come from the germline V gene (reference sequence). This CDR3 spans 13 amino acids. CDR3 coding DNA: TGTGCCAGCAGCTTAGCGGGGGGAGAGACCCAGTACTTC. It encodes CASSLAGGETQYF.

The CDR3 here is CASSLGGTQYF. The DNA of the CDR3 is TGTGCCAGCAGTTTAGGCGGGACCCAGTACTTC. This sequence joins TRBV12-3 or TRBV12-4 and TRBJ2-5; unclear D gene. Trimming took 1 base from V and 7 from J, leaving 4 bases between them. The length of the CDR3 is 11 residues.

J is TRBJ2-7 and V is TRBV10-3; 8 bases map to TRBD2. Losses at the gene ends were 3 bases for V and 2 bases for J; bases not matched to a gene: 3. The CDR3 sequence is 14 residues long. In germline, CDR1 is ENHRY, CDR2 SYGVKD. The CDR3 DNA reads TGTGCCATCAGTGACCCGGGACTAGCCTACGAGCAGTACTTC. It encodes CAISDPGLAYEQYF.

This chain uses TRBV7-6 with TRBJ1-5; a weak D match, TRBD1 (5 bases). Trimming removed 8 bases from V and 4 bases from J, with 12 bases in between. The length of the CDR3 is 13 residues. CDR1 and CDR2 (germline): SGHVS, FNYEAQ. The CDR3 loop reads CASGQGENQPQHF. Here the CDR3 DNA reads TGTGCCAGCGGGCAGGGTGAGAATCAGCCCCAGCATTTT. The full variable domain, rest sourced from reference TRBV7-6 and TRBJ1-5, is GAGVSQSPRYKVTKRGQDVALRCDPISGHVSLYWYRQALGQGPEFLTYFNYEAQQDKSGLPNDRFSAERPEGSISTLTIQRTEQRDSAMYRCASGQGENQPQHFGDGTRLSIL.

J is TRBJ2-1 and V is TRBV28; 9 bases align to TRBD2. The CDR3 runs 13 residues. Germline trimming cut 5 bases from V and 6 bases from J; bases unmatched to any gene: 2. Looked up from germline, CDR1 is MDHEN and CDR2 is SYDVKM. CDR3 sequence: CASSLAGFNEQFF. The CDR3 nucleotides read TGTGCCAGCAGTCTAGCGGGATTCAATGAGCAGTTCTTC.

This clone was seen a few times. The chain carries TRBV27 and TRBJ1-2, with 7 bases aligning to TRBD1. The V gene's germline CDR1 is MNHEY and CDR2 SMNVEV (reference sequence). Trimming removed 7 bases from V and 7 bases from J; junction bases left unmatched: 15. The CDR3 is 15 amino acids. CDR3 loop: CASIFWNRGGSGYTF. The CDR3 DNA follows: TGTGCCAGCATATTTTGGAACAGGGGAGGATCTGGCTACACCTTC.

This chain uses TRBV18 with TRBJ2-3; 8 bases align to TRBD1. The germline V gene has CDR1 KGHSH and CDR2 LQKENI. The trim removed 4 bases at V and 6 bases at J, leaving 6 bases unmatched. The CDR3 length is 14 residues. CDR3 sequence (DNA): TGTGCCAGCTCACGAGGACAGGGTGGGGATACGCAGTATTTT. It yields the protein CASSRGQGGDTQYF.

V usage is TRBV18 and J usage is TRBJ1-5; D ambiguous. There are 14 residues in the CDR3. Germline V gives CDR1 KGHSH, CDR2 LQKENI. V lost 3 bases and J lost 5, with 11 bases in between. The CDR3 coding sequence is TGTGCCAGCTCACCGGAGCAAATTTATCAGCCCCAGCATTTT. Protein sequence: CASSPEQIYQPQHF.

The chain uses TRBV27 and TRBJ2-5; TRBD2 matches 10 bases. The V and J ends lost 2 bases and 4 bases, in that order; junction bases with no gene match: 4. Germline V gene lookup returns CDR1 MNHEY and CDR2 SMNVEV (reference sequence). CDR3 length: 15 amino acids. CDR3 DNA sequence: TGTGCCAGCAGTTTACTAGCGGGAGCCCCAGAGACCCAGTACTTC. Translating it yields CASSLLAGAPETQYF.

This chain connects TRBV11-3 to TRBJ1-2; a possible D gene is TRBD1 (5 bases). CDR3 size: 17 residues. Trimming stripped 10 bases from V and 0 bases from J, with 24 bases between. Germline CDR1 reads SGHNT; CDR2 reads YENEEA. The CDR3 nucleotides read TGTGCCAAGAGCAGCTTACCCCGACAGCCAGCTAACTATGGCTACACCTTC. Translated, it gives CAKSSLPRQPANYGYTF.

The V gene is TRBV30, the J gene TRBJ1-2; D is undetermined. Trimming took 0 bases from V and 7 from J, leaving 15 bases between them. CDR1 and CDR2 (germline): GTSNPN, SVGIG (reference sequence). CDR3 length: 14 residues. The CDR3 bases are TGTGCCTGGAGTGTACTTGCCGGGATGGGTGGCTACACCTTC. As protein: CAWSVLAGMGGYTF.